This T cell receptor (beta chain) stems from a study of early T cells in non-severe SARS-CoV-2 infection. Study summary: Chains were not paired, and sequencing was done on bulk RNA from unsorted whole blood. The study's findings and limits: In VDJdb matching, anti-spike CD8 responses were favored while private and CD4 specificities went missing.

The TCR library protocol attached unique molecular identifiers to the individual cDNA molecules. MiXCR, applied by TCRdb to the 5' RACE reads, yields one record per CDR3 protein. This repertoire shows roughly 120,000 distinct CDR3 sequences, 10% to 15% found once; its top ten account for around 4.1%. V dropped 0 bases and J dropped 6 bases, with 16 bases sitting between them. The CDR3 contains 15 residues. Germline CDR1 and CDR2: SGDLS and YYNGEE. About this clonotype: Its antigen is as yet unknown.

The material was whole blood, obtained at baseline. The sequence derives from an adult who was a healthcare worker with PCR-confirmed SARS-CoV-2 infection or an uninfected control (not recorded which). The chain is built from TRBV9 and TRBJ2-7; TRBD2 is a possible D gene (6 bases). DNA for the CDR3: TGTGCCAGCAGCGTAGGACTAGAAGAATACGGCGAGCAGTACTTC. This gives the protein CASSVGLEEYGEQYF.